This T cell receptor (beta chain) was found in a study of T cells after yellow fever vaccination. Synthesis of TCR cDNA relied on 5'RACE template switching, which attached a universal primer site and UMIs. One entry per CDR3 protein results from TCRdb running MiXCR on the 5' RACE reads. This table holds a few hundred thousand distinct CDR3 sequences, roughly a sixth found once. This clonotype was counted between two and nine times. Its antigen is not identified. With 1 base removed from V and 5 bases from J, the gap between germline ends came to 8 bases. The CDR3 totals 13 residues. The germline V gene encodes CDR1 SEHNR and CDR2 FQNEAQ (reference sequence). Findings and caveats of the study: The study re-detected most primary-vaccination clones after the booster (roughly 95% CD4, around 89% CD8). Although most clonotypes did not, a small share appeared in both CD4 and CD8 compartments. The study found a weaker secondary response that peaked faster, day 5 versus 15.

The J gene is TRBJ2-5, the V gene TRBV7-9; D is unclear. Sequenced here: PBMCs, sampled 5 to 6 days after the first yellow fever vaccination. This TCR was recovered from a young man who received the YFV17D yellow fever vaccine. The DNA of the CDR3 is TGTGCCAGCAGCTTAGGCGCCGCGGAGACCCAGTACTTC. It encodes CASSLGAAETQYF.